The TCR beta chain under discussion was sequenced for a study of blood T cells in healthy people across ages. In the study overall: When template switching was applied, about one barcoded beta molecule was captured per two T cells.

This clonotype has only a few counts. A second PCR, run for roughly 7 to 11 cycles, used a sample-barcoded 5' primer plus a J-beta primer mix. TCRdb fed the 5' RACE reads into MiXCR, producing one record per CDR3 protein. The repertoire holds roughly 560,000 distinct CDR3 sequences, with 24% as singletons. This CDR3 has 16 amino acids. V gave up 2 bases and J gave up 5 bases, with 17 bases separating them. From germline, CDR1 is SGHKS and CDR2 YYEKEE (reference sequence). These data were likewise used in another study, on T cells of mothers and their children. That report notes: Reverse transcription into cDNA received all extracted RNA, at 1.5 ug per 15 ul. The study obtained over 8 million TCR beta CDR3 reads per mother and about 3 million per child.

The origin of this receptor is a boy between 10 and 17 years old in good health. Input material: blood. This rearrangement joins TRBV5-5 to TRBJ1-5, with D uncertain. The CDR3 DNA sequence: TGTGCCAGCAGCTTAGAGTCAAGCAACGGCGATCAGCCCCAGCATTTT. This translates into CASSLESSNGDQPQHF.